This T cell receptor (beta chain) is from a study of blood T cell repertoires in COVID-19 (dated by TCRdb to 2018 to 2021). With regard to the full study: Collaborator samples came from the United States, Italy and Spain and covered acute and convalescent phases of COVID-19. The prospective study material was composed of cDNA or gDNA derived from T cells, B-cell-depleted T cells, or PBMCs. The dataset comprised deeply sampled blood TCRbeta repertoires from subjects exposed to, actively infected with, or recovered from COVID-19. The repertoires were released in a freely available public database intended as a resource for research on the immune response to SARS-CoV-2. Samples were obtained from the ongoing ImmuneRACE study (first 160 participants) and from some 1,300 subjects provided by 6 global collaborators. A de-identified subject ID, COVID-19 status, age in years and sex were almost always included in the sample metadata. Where available, HLA class I and class II types were taken from metadata supplied by the sample provider and were not determined by assay-based typing.

Participants in the prospective study were aged 18 to 89 years, lived in about two dozen United States geographic areas, and enrolled through a virtual design. In the prospective study, cohorts were assigned on the basis of participant-reported clinical history obtained from a screening survey and a study questionnaire. ImmuneRACE Cohort 3 recovered participants were defined by two consecutive negative NP/OP PCR tests, healthcare professional clearance, or symptom resolution. Mobile phlebotomists in the prospective study collected whole blood, serum and a nasopharyngeal or oropharyngeal swab from every participant. Over a roughly 2-month period, participants in the prospective study had the option of providing additional blood draws and questionnaires. Before DNA extraction, prospective study blood samples were shipped either frozen or at room temperature. To note about this clone: The antigen it recognizes is unknown. No per-base quality is available; no much larger clone lies one base away.

TCRbeta CDR3 regions were amplified from genomic DNA by means of the immunoSEQ Assay, a bias-controlled multiplex PCR. Per the original workflow: The number of nucleated cells in each sample was estimated from the amplification of reference gene primers within the assay. Sequence reads were collapsed and filtered to measure the absolute abundance of every unique TCRbeta CDR3 rearrangement. For each sample, productive Simpson clonality was calculated as the square root of Simpson's diversity index over productive rearrangements. TCRdb stores this immuneACCESS table with in-frame sequences only. Part of the clones is absent; in the studies checked, under half of the shortfall reflects unresolved V genes, and no reason is known for the rest. V and J calls and clone size are as listed in that table; D and trimming were resolved from the DNA. The sample records 150,000 to 200,000 clones, 70% to 90% of which are singletons. The ten largest clones capture about 6.6% of the sample.

Broader findings and caveats from the paper: The amount of clinical and demographic metadata varied by source and participant and was provided uncurated.

Sequenced input: PBMCs or T cells enriched from blood (not recorded which). This TCR was sampled from a woman aged 50 to 60 who had recovered from COVID-19.

The CDR3 in this case is CASSSGQGARLGTEAFF. The DNA is TGCGCCAGCAGCTCAGGACAGGGGGCGAGGCTTGGCACTGAAGCTTTCTTT. This chain is built from TRBV5-1 and TRBJ1-1; 11 of the junction bases match TRBD1. CDR1 and CDR2 are read off the germline V gene as SGHRS and YFSETQ. After removal of 3 bases from V and 4 bases from J, the junction retains 11 bases not matched to a gene. Reading from cysteine to phenylalanine, the CDR3 counts 17 amino acids. Here the CDR3 DNA is all that survives: 51 bases in frame from base 1.